The 3 T cell receptor beta chains presented below share a single source sample, sequenced in a study of response to subunit inactivated influenza vaccine. One entry per CDR3 protein, called by TCRdb with MiXCR from the RT-PCR reads. Of around 600,000 distinct CDR3 sequences listed, over 9% are singletons. These same records also appear under a second study, on T cells expressing NK-cell markers. That source reports: TCR beta cDNA was made by 5'RACE template switching with UMIs.

The starting material was PBMCs from blood, obtained on the day of vaccination. These TCRs come from a man aged 50-60 years who received an inactivated influenza vaccine.

The chain has TRBV5-6 and TRBJ2-4, with 7 bases identical to TRBD1. V lost 5 bases, J lost 4 bases, and 9 bases stayed unmatched. This CDR3 spans 15 amino acids. Germline V gene lookup returns CDR1 SGHDT and CDR2 YYEEEE. The DNA for the CDR3 is TGTGCCAGCAGTATCCAAGACAGGGAAAAAAACATTCAGTACTTC. Translating it yields CASSIQDREKNIQYF.

This clonotype was seen repeatedly, ten times or more. V is TRBV5-1 and J is TRBJ2-3; 9 bases match TRBD2. The CDR3 runs 15 residues. Germline CDR1 reads SGHRS; CDR2 reads YFSETQ. V lost 0 bases and J lost 5; bases outside the gene matches: 4. The CDR3 loop reads CASSLVAGVVDTQYF. DNA for the CDR3: TGCGCCAGCAGCTTGGTAGCGGGAGTTGTAGATACGCAGTATTTT.

This clonotype was counted ten times or more. The chain combines TRBV25-1 with TRBJ2-5, with D perhaps matching TRBD2 (7 bases). Germline V lookup: CDR1 MGHDK, CDR2 SYGVNS. The CDR3 totals 14 residues. Between the trimmed V and J ends, which lost 4 bases and 1 base, there was a span of 10 bases. The CDR3 DNA reads as TGTGCCAGCAGTGCGGGGGGCAGCCAAGAGACCCAGTACTTC. Translating gives CASSAGGSQETQYF.